This T cell receptor (beta chain) is drawn from a study of T-cell reconstitution after alpha-beta-depleted transplantation in children. The CDR3 runs to 15 residues. The V segment lost 0 bases and the J segment 6 bases; nucleotides outside the gene matches: 9. CDR1 and CDR2 (germline): DFQATT, SNEGSKA (reference sequence). The library targeted TCRbeta and was prepared with unique molecular identifiers. One entry per CDR3 protein results from TCRdb running MiXCR on the PCR reads. This table holds hundreds of thousands of distinct CDR3 sequences, 15% to 20% found once. The receptor's source is a human donor who donated a stem cell graft to a child with acute myeloid leukemia. The chain uses TRBV20-1 and TRBJ1-2; 8 bases line up with TRBD1. The specimen was PBMCs from the stem cell graft donor, collected from the stem cell graft. In nucleotides, the CDR3 is TGCAGTGCTAGAGAGAGGTCCAGGGGGCTGCATGGCTACACCTTC. It is translated as CSARERSRGLHGYTF.